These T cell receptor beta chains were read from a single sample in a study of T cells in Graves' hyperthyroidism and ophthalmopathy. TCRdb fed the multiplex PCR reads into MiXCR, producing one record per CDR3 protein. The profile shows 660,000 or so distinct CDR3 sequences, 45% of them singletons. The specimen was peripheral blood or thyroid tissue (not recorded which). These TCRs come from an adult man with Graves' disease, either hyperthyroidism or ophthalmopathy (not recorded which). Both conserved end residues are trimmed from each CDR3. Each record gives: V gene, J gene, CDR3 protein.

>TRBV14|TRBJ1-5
ASSLTAVALPQH
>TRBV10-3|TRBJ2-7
ATNTGTPYEQY
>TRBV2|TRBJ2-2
ASSQGAGGELF
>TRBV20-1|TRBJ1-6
SAIAGNNSPLH
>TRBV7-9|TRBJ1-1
ASSLPFRVNTEAF
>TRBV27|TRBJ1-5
ASSYSRTNQPQH
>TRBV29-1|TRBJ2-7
SAATGLSYEQY
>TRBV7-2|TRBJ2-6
ASGGQSSGANVLT
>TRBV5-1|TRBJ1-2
ASRPGVPNYGYT
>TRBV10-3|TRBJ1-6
AISAPGDTNSPLH
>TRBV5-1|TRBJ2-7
ASSQNLLSSYEQY
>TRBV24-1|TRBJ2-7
ASSSPRTGAYEQY
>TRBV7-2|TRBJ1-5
ASSEGQVSNQPQH
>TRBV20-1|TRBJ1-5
SARDQRGSQPQH
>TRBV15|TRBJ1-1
ATSRAIMNTEAF
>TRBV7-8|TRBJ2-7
ASSTTGFPAEQY
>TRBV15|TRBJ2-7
ATSHGGVPSYEQY
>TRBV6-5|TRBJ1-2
ASSFRAPNYGYT
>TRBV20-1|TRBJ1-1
SAVPGRGDTEAF
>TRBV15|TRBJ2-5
ATTGRAETQY
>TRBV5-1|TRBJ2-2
ASTRRGGAGTGELF
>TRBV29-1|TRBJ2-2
SVGTGELF
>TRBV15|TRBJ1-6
ATSRVGGMGSPLH
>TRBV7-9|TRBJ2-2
ASSPGGQGRFTGELF
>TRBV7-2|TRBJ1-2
ASSLDRRQGGYT
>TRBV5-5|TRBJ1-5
ASSLGLISNQPQH
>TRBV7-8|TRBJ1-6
ACSPRTGINSPLH
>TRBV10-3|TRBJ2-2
ASRPRPSRANTGELF
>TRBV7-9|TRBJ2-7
ASSLVSGLSYEQY
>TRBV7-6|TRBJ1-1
ASSLTANRGDTEAF
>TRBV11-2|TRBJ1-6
ASSLSTDSPLH
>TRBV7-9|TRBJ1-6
ASSFYRANSPLH
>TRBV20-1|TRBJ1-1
SAGGVRAKWNTEAF
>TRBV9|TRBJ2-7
ASGRGGDHFYEQY